This TCR beta chain was found in a study of T cell responses to AZD1222 COVID-19 vaccine. Comment on this clone: Antigen specificity is unknown.

Generated by immunoSEQ multiplex PCR, the TCRdb table keeps only in-frame clones and is missing some. The sample includes about 130,000 clones, over 75% of them seen just once. Study-level results: Dominant CD4 TCR responses targeted spike regions 160-218 and 743-854. Donors were largely white British and mainly female; clonal diversity was possibly underestimated.

V gave up 2 bases and J gave up 3 bases, with 13 bases separating them. CDR3 length: 15 amino acids. In germline, CDR1 is MNHNS, CDR2 SASEGT. The origin of this receptor is an adult in good health. The specimen was peripheral blood, collected on day 0 of AZD1222 vaccination. The rearrangement links TRBV6-1 to TRBJ1-1; D perhaps matches TRBD1 (5 bases). CDR3 sequence: CASSERPGRYTEAFF. The CDR3 bases are TGTGCCAGCAGTGAACGGCCAGGGAGGTACACTGAAGCTTTCTTT.